This T cell receptor beta chain was found in a study of blood T cell repertoires in COVID-19. As for the study in general: Sites across the United States, Italy and Spain contributed samples from acute and convalescent COVID-19. In each case, the material was cDNA or gDNA derived from T cells, B-cell-depleted T cells, or PBMCs.

Original analysis: From reference gene primer amplification, estimates of nucleated cell counts were derived. Sequencing used immunoSEQ multiplex PCR; TCRdb keeps in-frame clones, though not all of them. That table furnishes V, J and clone size, whereas the DNA furnished D and trimming. The repertoire holds approximately 190,000 clones, with approximately 84% as singletons. V gave up 2 bases and J gave up 7 bases, with 15 bases separating them. Germline CDR1 reads SGHTA; CDR2 reads FQGNSA. The CDR3 has 15 amino acids. What was sequenced was peripheral blood. The source is a woman in her 70s with active or convalescent COVID-19. This sequence joins TRBV7-2 and TRBJ2-1; the D gene is possibly TRBD2 (5 bases). The CDR3 region is CASSLSSGPGNEQFF. The CDR3 coding sequence is TGTGCCAGCAGCTTATCCTCGGGTCCGGGGAATGAGCAGTTCTTC.